Listed below are T cell receptor beta chains from one sample, sequenced in a study of T-cell reconstitution after alpha-beta-depleted transplantation in children. TCRdb passed the PCR reads through MiXCR, listing each CDR3 protein once. The table lists roughly 120,000 distinct CDR3 sequences, approximately 22% of them singletons, with about 11% in the top ten. Sequencing was performed on PBMCs, mostly from graft donor cells, taken 180 days after TCRalphabeta/CD19-depleted stem cell transplant. The receptors shown here come from a male patient aged 2 to 10 who had a stem cell transplant for chronic granulomatous disease, so the T cells may come from the graft donor. The CDR3 runs from the conserved cysteine through the conserved F or W. The D gene is left open where the match is weak. A row's size may be missing; if present it is once, few, many or a size class.

TRBV5-1,TRBJ2-1,NA,NA,TGCGCCAGCAGCTCACAGTTAAGCTCCCACAATGAGCAGTTCTTC,CASSSQLSSHNEQFF
TRBV10-3,TRBJ2-7,TRBD1,NA,TGTGCCATCAGTGATGGGACAGCCTACGAGCAGTACTTC,CAISDGTAYEQYF
TRBV27,TRBJ1-2,NA,many,TGTGCCAGCAGGGGTCCGAACTATGGCTACACCTTC,CASRGPNYGYTF
TRBV27,TRBJ2-1,NA,NA,TGTGCCAGCAGTTCTCTTACAGCCGTTAGCTCCTACAATGAGCAGTTCTTC,CASSSLTAVSSYNEQFF
TRBV7-8,TRBJ1-4,NA,NA,TGTGCCAGCAGCTCGTTTAAAAGGCTCGGGGGCGCGACTAATGAAAAACTGTTTTTT,CASSSFKRLGGATNEKLFF
TRBV3-1,TRBJ2-7,TRBD1,many,TGTGCCAGCTCAAGGGGGCTCTACGAGCAGTACTTC,CASSRGLYEQYF
TRBV3-1,TRBJ2-4,NA,NA,TGTGCCAGCAGCCACCGGGCCTCCCCGATGGACATTCAGTACTTC,CASSHRASPMDIQYF
TRBV20-1,TRBJ2-7,NA,NA,TGCAGTGCTAGAGAGGATGGCGAGCAGTACTTC,CSAREDGEQYF
TRBV2,TRBJ2-3,NA,many,TGTGCCAGCAGTGTGGAACGGACTAGCACAGATACGCAGTATTTT,CASSVERTSTDTQYF
TRBV18,TRBJ1-2,NA,NA,TGTGCCAGCTCACGGGGCCAAGTCGGGGATGGCTACACCTTC,CASSRGQVGDGYTF
TRBV12-3/TRBV12-4,TRBJ2-7,NA,few,TGTGCCAGCGGGGCGGGGCCAACCTACGAGCAGTACTTC,CASGAGPTYEQYF
TRBV7-3,TRBJ1-4,TRBD1,many,TGTGCCAGCAGCTCCGGGACAGAGAATGAAAAACTGTTTTTT,CASSSGTENEKLFF
TRBV20-1,TRBJ2-2,TRBD2,NA,TGCAGTGCTAGCGCTAGCGGGAGGGCCGTATCCGGGGAGCTGTTTTTT,CSASASGRAVSGELFF
TRBV27,TRBJ2-3,TRBD1,medium-sized,TGTGCCAGCAGCAACCGGGACAGGGTCACAGATACGCAGTATTTT,CASSNRDRVTDTQYF
TRBV29-1,TRBJ1-2,TRBD1,many,TGCAGCGCCAGGGACAGGGATGGATATGGCTACACCTTC,CSARDRDGYGYTF
TRBV9,TRBJ2-7,NA,NA,TGTGCCAGCAGCGTAGCTATAGACAGTCCTTTCGAGCAGTACTTC,CASSVAIDSPFEQYF
TRBV28,TRBJ2-1,NA,few,TGTGCCAGCAGTTTTGCCCCGGGCATGCACAATGAGCAGTTCTTC,CASSFAPGMHNEQFF
TRBV27,TRBJ1-5,NA,many,TGTGCCAGCAGTTTCGAAAGGGGTAGTCAGCCCCAGCATTTT,CASSFERGSQPQHF
TRBV25-1,TRBJ2-1,TRBD1,NA,TGTGCCAGCAGTGAATATGGGGCAGGGGGCCGCAATGAGCAGTTCTTC,CASSEYGAGGRNEQFF
TRBV7-2,TRBJ2-2,NA,many,TGTGCCAGCAGCTTAAGTCGGGGGCTGAACACCGGGGAGCTGTTTTTT,CASSLSRGLNTGELFF
TRBV9,TRBJ2-1,NA,few,TGTGCCAGACCCTCATTTCTTTACAGCTCCTACAATGAGCAGTTCTTC,CARPSFLYSSYNEQFF
TRBV5-1,TRBJ2-1,TRBD2,many,TGCGCCAGCAGCTTGGATGGCGGGAGCTCCTACAATGAGCAGTTCTTC,CASSLDGGSSYNEQFF
TRBV7-2,TRBJ1-1,NA,NA,TGTGCCAGCAGCTTAAGGGTAGACGGTAAAGAAGGTGAAGCTTTCTTT,CASSLRVDGKEGEAFF
TRBV7-9,TRBJ2-4,TRBD2,many,TGTGCCAGCAGCCTATCCTCACTAGCGGGAGCCAAAAACATTCAGTACTTC,CASSLSSLAGAKNIQYF
TRBV3-1,TRBJ2-1,TRBD2,many,TGTGCCAGCAGCCAAGACCAACTAGCGGGAGGGGTGTACAATGAGCAGTTCTTC,CASSQDQLAGGVYNEQFF
TRBV9,TRBJ2-7,TRBD2,many,TGTGCCAGCAGCGTAGGACTAGCGGGAGGGGCCTACGAGCAGTACTTC,CASSVGLAGGAYEQYF
TRBV29-1,TRBJ2-1,NA,many,TGCAGCGTTCGGCGCAACCGAGAGAATGAGCAGTTCTTC,CSVRRNRENEQFF
TRBV11-1,TRBJ2-7,TRBD2,once,TGTGCCAGCAGTCTTAGGCCTAATCCTAGCGGGAGCGGAGTCTACGAGCAGTACTTC,CASSLRPNPSGSGVYEQYF
TRBV27,TRBJ1-3,NA,NA,TGTGCCAGCAGTTTTACGTTGGGCGCTGGAAACACCATATATTTT,CASSFTLGAGNTIYF
TRBV20-1,TRBJ1-5,NA,many,TGCAGTGCTAAGGCAACGGGTCAGCCCCAGCATTTT,CSAKATGQPQHF
TRBV20-1,TRBJ2-1,NA,many,TGCAGTGCTAAGGCCAATGAGCAGTTCTTC,CSAKANEQFF
TRBV4-2,TRBJ2-3,NA,NA,TGTGCCAGCAGCCCCGCTCGCACAGATACGCAGTATTTT,CASSPARTDTQYF
TRBV9,TRBJ2-5,TRBD1,few,TGTGCCAGCAGCCTAGGACAGGGGGCTGGAGGGACCCAGTACTTC,CASSLGQGAGGTQYF
TRBV9,TRBJ2-1,TRBD1,many,TGTGCCAGCAGCGTAGGACAGGGCTACAATGAGCAGTTCTTC,CASSVGQGYNEQFF
TRBV30,TRBJ2-1,NA,NA,TGTGCCTGGTTACTAGCAAATGAGCAGTTCTTC,CAWLLANEQFF
TRBV4-2,TRBJ2-3,NA,few,TGTGCCAGCAGCCAATCCACGTACAGGGTGTCGAGCACAGATACGCAGTATTTT,CASSQSTYRVSSTDTQYF
TRBV20-1,TRBJ2-2,TRBD1,NA,TGCAGTGCTTACAGGGGGCGAAACACCGGGGAGCTGTTTTTT,CSAYRGRNTGELFF
TRBV11-1,TRBJ2-3,NA,few,TGTGCCAGCAGCTTACTGACCGGCGGGTTTGAAATAGGCACAGATACGCAGTATTTT,CASSLLTGGFEIGTDTQYF
TRBV20-1,TRBJ2-5,NA,NA,TGCAGTGCTAGATTTCAACAAGAGACCCAGTACTTC,CSARFQQETQYF
TRBV30,TRBJ2-1,TRBD1,many,TGTGCCTGGAGCGGAGACAGGGGATCCTACAATGAGCAGTTCTTC,CAWSGDRGSYNEQFF
TRBV29-1,TRBJ2-5,NA,many,TGCAGCGCCCTCGCCCTTATGAGCGGGACCCAGTACTTC,CSALALMSGTQYF
TRBV20-1,TRBJ2-1,TRBD2,few,TGCAGTGCTAGGACTAGCGGGAATCGGGGGCATGAGCAGTTCTTC,CSARTSGNRGHEQFF
TRBV25-1,TRBJ2-7,NA,NA,TGTGCCAGCAGTGGGTGGAGGGTGGGAGCTTTCGAGCAGTACTTC,CASSGWRVGAFEQYF
TRBV3-1,TRBJ1-6,NA,NA,TGTGCCAGCAGCCGGAGACTGGATAATTCACCCCTCCACTTT,CASSRRLDNSPLHF
TRBV12-3/TRBV12-4,TRBJ2-5,NA,NA,TGTGCCAGCAGGGTCTCCCCTCAAGAGACCCAGTACTTC,CASRVSPQETQYF
TRBV7-9,TRBJ2-7,TRBD2,NA,TGTGCCAGCAGCTCAGCGGGAGAAAGGTACGAGCAGTACTTC,CASSSAGERYEQYF
TRBV12-3/TRBV12-4,TRBJ1-6,NA,NA,TGTGCCAGCAGTCGTGAGGCGTCACCCCTCCACTTT,CASSREASPLHF
TRBV12-3/TRBV12-4,TRBJ2-3,NA,NA,TGTGCCAGCAGATTCTCACAGACAGATACGCAGTATTTT,CASRFSQTDTQYF
TRBV18,TRBJ1-1,NA,many,TGTGCCAGCTCACCCCGGGACACCAGGAACACTGAAGCTTTCTTT,CASSPRDTRNTEAFF
TRBV5-1,TRBJ2-1,NA,many,TGCGCCAGCAGGGTGGAGGGGGCACACAATGAGCAGTTCTTC,CASRVEGAHNEQFF